This T cell receptor beta chain was captured by sequencing in a study of cytomegalovirus exposure and HLA in healthy donors. As concerns this clone: Its antigen remains unidentified.

With 60 Vbeta and 13 Jbeta primers, the PCR was carried out. Assay used: immunoSEQ multiplex PCR; TCRdb lists only in-frame clones, some missing. The sample shows a few hundred thousand clones, less than 80% of them seen only once. Broader study findings: The authors reported that TCR beta sequences could predict HLA-A and HLA-B alleles. These predictions were accurate for most subjects in the first cohort. Cytomegalovirus-associated TCR beta chains were listed, numbering 150 to 200. Other equally common chains were less clonally expanded than HLA-associated TCR beta chains, a later analysis showed.

Donors had nominal health at sampling but likely had unrecorded immune exposures. Sequencing was carried out using PBMCs. The sequence came from a girl aged 2 to 10 in good health and CMV-seronegative.

The CDR3 reads CASSPQYGQGVEQYF. CDR3 sequence (DNA): TGTGCCAGCTCACCACAGTACGGACAGGGAGTCGAGCAGTACTTC. The chain carries TRBV18 and TRBJ2-7; 8 nucleotides align to TRBD1. Germline CDR1 is KGHSH and CDR2 is LQKENI. Germline trimming cut 1 base from V and 6 bases from J; bases unmatched to any gene: 8. The CDR3 runs to 15 residues.